The 10 T cell receptor beta chains listed next were all sequenced from one sample in a study of glioma-infiltrating T cells. Amplification of TCR alpha and beta CDR3 regions from RNA used iRepertoire nested multiplex PCR. TCRdb re-analysed the multiplex PCR reads in MiXCR, keeping a single row per CDR3 protein. The top ten hold approximately 14% of the sample, which has approximately 110,000 distinct CDR3 sequences, roughly 25% seen once. Sequenced sample: glioma tissue, nonneoplastic brain tissue, or PBMCs (not recorded which). These receptors originate from a human donor with low-grade glioma or glioblastoma, undergoing nonglioma brain surgery, or in good health (not recorded which).

This clonotype has at least ten counts. The rearrangement links TRBV20-1 to TRBJ1-2; D is possibly TRBD1 (6 bases). With 1 base removed from V and 3 bases from J, the gap between germline ends came to 9 bases. The CDR3 is 13 amino acids. CDR1 DFQATT and CDR2 SNEGSKA come from the germline V gene (reference sequence). The CDR3 here is CSARGPGDYGYTF. The CDR3 DNA reads as TGCAGTGCTAGAGGCCCAGGGGACTATGGCTACACCTTC.

This clonotype was seen repeatedly, ten times or more. The V gene is TRBV20-1, the J gene TRBJ2-7; 7 nucleotides line up with TRBD1. CDR1 is DFQATT, CDR2 SNEGSKA, per germline (reference sequence). The length of the CDR3 is 13 residues. V was pared by 5 bases and J by 4 bases, with 8 bases of the junction left unmatched. The CDR3 nucleotides read TGCAGTGCTCTGGGGGACAGACAATACGAGCAGTACTTC. It translates to CSALGDRQYEQYF.

This chain uses TRBV5-4 with TRBJ2-1, with D hard to call. CDR3 size: 12 residues. Germline V gene sequence: CDR1 SGHNT, CDR2 YYREEE (reference sequence). V shed 9 bases and J shed 1 base, with 8 bases lying between them. CDR3 sequence (DNA): TGTGCCACCGCGAGGTCCTACAATGAGCAGTTCTTC. Residues: CATARSYNEQFF.

As concerns this clonotype: Just one base apart from a much larger clone, this may be a read error. This chain links TRBV27 with TRBJ2-7; 12 nucleotides align to TRBD2. The CDR3 totals 16 residues. V lost 3 bases to trimming and J lost 2 bases; unmatched junction nucleotides: 5. Looked up from germline, CDR1 is MNHEY and CDR2 is SMNVEV (reference sequence). CDR3 loop: CASSFSSGRDAYEQYF. In DNA form, the CDR3 reads TGTGCCAGCAGTTTTTCTAGCGGGAGGGACGCCTACGAGCAGTACTTC.

This clonotype was detected ten times or more. The V gene is TRBV20-1, the J gene TRBJ1-1, with a tentative D call TRBD1 (6 bases). The CDR3 runs to 13 residues. V was shortened by 3 bases and J by 4 bases, with 12 bases between the two germline ends. Germline V lookup: CDR1 DFQATT, CDR2 SNEGSKA (reference sequence). CDR3 loop: CSASRGRGTEAFF. For the CDR3, the DNA is TGCAGTGCTAGTAGGGGCAGGGGCACTGAAGCTTTCTTT.

In the case of this clonotype: A much larger clone lies a single base off, so this may be a read error. V is TRBV7-9 and J is TRBJ2-1; 7 positions match TRBD2. The CDR3 spans 15 residues. The germline V gene encodes CDR1 SEHNR and CDR2 FQNEAQ (reference sequence). V gave up 7 bases and J gave up 8 bases; unmatched junction bases: 14. The CDR3 reads CASNLLGLDPYEQFF. CDR3 nucleotide sequence: TGTGCCAGCAACCTCCTCGGACTAGATCCATATGAGCAGTTCTTC. The full variable domain, its missing parts supplied by reference TRBV7-9 and TRBJ2-1, is DTGVSQNPRHKITKRGQNVTFRCDPISEHNRLYWYRQTLGQGPEFLTYFQNEAQLEKSRLLSDRFSAERPKGSFSTLEIQRTEQGDSAMYLCASNLLGLDPYEQFFGPGTRLTVL.

This clonotype has ten or more counts. V and J are TRBV27 and TRBJ1-5; D is possibly TRBD1 (6 bases). Trimming cost V 5 bases and J 5 bases, with 16 bases left between them. Germline V CDR1 and CDR2: MNHEY, SMNVEV (reference sequence). CDR3 length: 15 amino acids. This CDR3 reads CASSPNRDTHQPQHF. CDR3 nucleotide sequence: TGTGCCAGCAGTCCCAACCGGGACACACATCAGCCCCAGCATTTT.

The table lists this clonotype with many counts. The chain links TRBV7-3 to TRBJ2-1; TRBD2 agrees at 7 bases. This CDR3 is built from 14 residues. Looked up from germline, CDR1 is SGHTA and CDR2 is FQGTGA. The V segment lost 2 bases and the J segment 5 bases; nucleotides outside the gene matches: 3. The CDR3 DNA reads TGTGCCAGCAGCTTAGCGGGAGCTAACAATGAGCAGTTCTTC. It yields the protein CASSLAGANNEQFF.

Concerning this clonotype: One junction end does not reproduce the germline sequence, and a read error may be involved. The rearrangement uses TRBV20-1 and TRBJ2-5; 7 nucleotides line up with TRBD1. This CDR3 is 13 amino acids long. Per germline, CDR1 DFQATT and CDR2 SNEGSKA (reference sequence). This chain's CDR3 is CSARQGEIETQCF. DNA of the CDR3: TGCAGTGCAAGACAGGGCGAGATCGAGACCCAGTGCTTC.

This clonotype was observed many times. The chain combines TRBV4-3 with TRBJ2-7; TRBD1 matches 10 bases. CDR1 and CDR2 from the germline V gene are LGHNA and YSLEER. V shed 5 bases, J shed 4 bases, and the junction held 5 bases outside the gene matches. The CDR3 runs to 14 residues. CDR3 in amino acids: CASSSGTGEYEQYF. The CDR3 coding sequence is TGCGCCAGCAGCTCCGGGACAGGGGAATACGAGCAGTACTTC.